A single sample is the source of the 14 T cell receptor beta chains below, sequenced in a study of shared clonotypes between healthy human individuals (dated by TCRdb to about 2020). The protocol used for the library was the immunoSEQ multiplex PCR assay. Entries here come from immuneACCESS through TCRdb and include only in-frame sequences with V and J called. Some clones fail to appear in such tables; in the studies checked, an unresolved V gene covers under half of the shortfall, and the cause of the remainder is unknown. Within this sample are 2.3 million or so clones, with approximately 95% of them counted one time only. The ten largest clones capture 0.39% of the sample. The sequenced sample was naive CD4+ T cells from PBMCs. Reading the label with the study, this specimen's cell subset or site is: CD45RA+ positively selected. Receptors were obtained from a man aged 18 to 29 in good health. Some clones in this sample may be carry-over from other donors' samples.

The rearrangement links TRBV19 to TRBJ2-7; D possibly corresponds to TRBD2 (6 bases). CDR3 length: 14 amino acids. V lost 4 bases, J lost 1 base, and 11 bases lay in between. Germline V lookup: CDR1 LNHDA, CDR2 SQIVND (reference sequence). The CDR3 DNA follows: TGTGCCAGTAGTAAGAGTAGCGGATCCTACGAGCAGTACTTC. Translating it yields CASSKSSGSYEQYF.

The V call is TRBV7-2, the J call TRBJ1-2; TRBD1 is a possible D gene (6 bases). Germline CDR1 SGHTA, CDR2 FQGNSA. V lost 0 bases to trimming and J lost 2 bases, with 13 bases between them. CDR3 length equals 16 residues. Here the CDR3 reads CASSLAGTRFNYGYTF. The CDR3 region has the DNA TGTGCCAGCAGCTTAGCTGGGACAAGATTCAACTATGGCTACACCTTC.

The chain employs TRBV19 and TRBJ1-4; D unclear. The length of the CDR3 is 14 residues. Trimming took off 8 bases at V and 8 bases at J, with 18 bases between the two ends. Germline CDR1 LNHDA, CDR2 SQIVND (reference sequence). In DNA form, the CDR3 reads TGTGCCAGTCACGCAAGAGCTCTGGAAGAAAAACTGTTTTTT. It codes for CASHARALEEKLFF.

The chain carries TRBV27 and TRBJ2-5, with 10 bases aligning to TRBD2. V gave up 1 base and J gave up 6 bases; unmatched junction bases: 5. The CDR3 has 15 amino acids. Germline assignment: CDR1 MNHEY and CDR2 SMNVEV (reference sequence). The CDR3 bases are TGTGCCAGCAGTTTATTGCTAGCGGGAGCGAAGACCCAGTACTTC. As protein: CASSLLLAGAKTQYF.

This chain links TRBV28 with TRBJ2-1; D call uncertain. In germline, CDR1 is MDHEN, CDR2 SYDVKM. V was pared by 7 bases and J by 0 bases, with 7 bases between. The CDR3 is 13 amino acids. The CDR3 region has the DNA TGTGCCAGCATGGCAAGCTCCTACAATGAGCAGTTCTTC. Translated, it gives CASMASSYNEQFF.

The rearrangement links TRBV27 to TRBJ1-6; 7 bases map to TRBD1. Trimming at V came to 4 bases and at J to 6 bases, leaving 6 bases not matched to a gene. Germline CDR1 and CDR2: MNHEY and SMNVEV (reference sequence). The CDR3 loop spans 15 amino acids. The CDR3 DNA sequence: TGTGCCAGCAGTTCAACGACAGGGCGTAATTCACCCCTCCACTTT. This translates into CASSSTTGRNSPLHF.

This clone was recorded once. The genes are TRBV5-4 and TRBJ2-7; TRBD1 might be the D (6 bases). Germline V gives CDR1 SGHNT, CDR2 YYREEE (reference sequence). This CDR3 has 12 amino acids. The ends were cut back, 4 bases at V and 3 bases at J, with 8 bases in the middle. The CDR3 loop reads CASSKQGYEQYF. The CDR3, as DNA: TGTGCCAGCAGCAAACAGGGCTACGAGCAGTACTTC.

With regard to this clone: The junction departs from germline at one end; a sequencing error may be responsible. The chain links TRBV4-2 to TRBJ2-7, with D unresolved. Germline V gene lookup returns CDR1 LGHNA and CDR2 YNFKEQ. The CDR3 consists of 13 residues. DNA for the CDR3: TGTGCCAGCAGCCAAGATAAAGTCCTCGAGCTGTACTTC. This translates into CASSQDKVLELYF.

This chain joins TRBV27 and TRBJ1-3; D is unresolved. This CDR3 has 15 residues. Germline CDR1 and CDR2: MNHEY and SMNVEV (reference sequence). With 6 bases removed from V and 4 bases from J, the gap between germline ends came to 16 bases. In DNA form, the CDR3 reads TGTGCCAGCAGGCGCACGGATGCCGGGGGAAACACCATATATTTT. It encodes CASRRTDAGGNTIYF.

About this clone itself: Other nucleotide sequences in the sample specify the same CDR3. J is TRBJ1-5 and V is TRBV2; 8 bases align to TRBD1. Germline V gene lookup returns CDR1 SNHLY and CDR2 FYNNEI. The length of the CDR3 is 14 residues. The V and J ends lost 4 bases and 4 bases, in that order; junction bases with no gene match: 3. CDR3: CASSGTGGNQPQHF. The CDR3 bases are TGTGCCAGCAGTGGAACAGGGGGGAATCAGCCCCAGCATTTT.

V gene TRBV5-1 combines with J gene TRBJ2-3; D ambiguous. Germline assignment: CDR1 SGHRS and CDR2 YFSETQ. Trimming removed 0 bases at V and 0 bases at J, with 11 bases between. The CDR3 consists of 16 residues. The CDR3 DNA reads TGCGCCAGCAGCTTGGCCCTCGGGCCTAGCACAGATACGCAGTATTTT. Translated, it gives CASSLALGPSTDTQYF.

This chain joins TRBV6-1 and TRBJ1-5; D remains unclear. CDR3 length: 14 residues. Trimming stripped 6 bases from V and 3 bases from J, with 12 bases between. Per germline, CDR1 MNHNS and CDR2 SASEGT. CDR3 region: CASSRTDTNQPQHF. Written as DNA, the CDR3 is TGTGCCAGCAGCAGGACCGATACCAATCAGCCCCAGCATTTT.

The gene calls are TRBV5-1 and TRBJ2-5, with D possibly matching TRBD1 (6 bases). This CDR3 has 15 amino acids. The germline gives CDR1 SGHRS, CDR2 YFSETQ. Trimming removed 4 bases from V and 10 bases from J, with 23 bases in between. CDR3 in amino acids: CASSPSGDRPRDQYF. Here the CDR3 DNA reads TGCGCCAGCAGCCCGTCCGGAGACAGGCCAAGGGACCAGTACTTC. Based on the CDR3 plus reference TRBV5-1 and TRBJ2-5, the full variable domain is KAGVTQTPRYLIKTRGQQVTLSCSPISGHRSVSWYQQTPGQGLQFLFEYFSETQRNKGNFPGRFSGRQFSNSRSEMNVSTLELGDSALYLCASSPSGDRPRDQYFGPGTRLLVL.

Written as DNA, the CDR3 is TGTGCCAGCAGTTACAATGGGGGATTGGGCACTGAAGCTTTCTTT. It encodes CASSYNGGLGTEAFF. The V gene is TRBV6-6, the J gene TRBJ1-1, with TRBD1 as a possible D gene (5 bases). The CDR3 is made up of 15 amino acids. V was clipped by 2 bases and J by 4 bases, with 14 bases between them. Germline assignment: CDR1 MNHNY and CDR2 SVGAGI (reference sequence).